This T cell receptor (beta chain) originates from a study of PD-1 and CTLA-4 blockade in melanoma. Using immunoSEQ multiplex PCR, the repertoire was profiled, and TCRdb retains in-frame clones only, with some absent. This sample has tens of thousands of clones; less than 90% occur once, and the top ten carry roughly 6.8%. The CDR3 covers 16 residues. V lost 2 bases, J lost 3 bases, and 13 bases lay in between. CDR1 is MNHEY, CDR2 SMNVEV, per germline (reference sequence). Sequences were derived from CD8+ T cells from peripheral blood, sampled from a patient given anti-PD-1 treatment. The receptor's source is a human donor with melanoma. The chain has TRBV27 and TRBJ2-2; the D call may be TRBD1 or TRBD2 (7 bases each). CDR3 DNA: TGTGCCAGCAGTTTAAATCCAGGGGGGGACACCGGGGAGCTGTTTTTT. Protein product: CASSLNPGGDTGELFF.